The 10 T cell receptor beta chains reported below all come from one sample, sequenced in a study of control samples from healthy donors and cancer patients. The protocol was immunoSEQ multiplex PCR, while the TCRdb copy is restricted to in-frame clones and leaves out a portion. The data show approximately 120,000 clones, about 90% seen once. The sequenced material came from blood. The receptors were gathered from a man between 18 and 29 years old in good health.

This sequence joins TRBV3-1 (or the pseudogene TRBV3-2) and TRBJ2-7, with D hard to call. This CDR3 is built from 12 residues. V dropped 1 base and J dropped 2 bases, with 3 bases sitting between them. Germline values: CDR1 LGHDT, CDR2 YNNKEL (reference sequence). The CDR3 region has the DNA TGTGCCAGCAGCCAAGTCCCCTACGAGCAGTACTTC. The encoded protein is CASSQVPYEQYF.

V usage is TRBV9 and J usage is TRBJ2-1; no reliable D call. The CDR3 runs to 14 residues. Trimming removed 2 bases from V and 6 bases from J, with 12 bases in between. Germline V gives CDR1 SGDLS, CDR2 YYNGEE. The CDR3 DNA follows: TGTGCCAGCAGCGTCGATGGACGGTCCAATGAGCAGTTCTTC. Its protein is CASSVDGRSNEQFF. The variable domain in full, with the rest retrieved from reference TRBV9 and TRBJ2-1, is DSGVTQTPKHLITATGQRVTLRCSPRSGDLSVYWYQQSLDQGLQFLIQYYNGEERAKGNILERFSAQQFPDLHSELNLSSLELGDSALYFCASSVDGRSNEQFFGPGTRLTVL.

The gene calls are TRBV11-3 and TRBJ2-1, with 8 bases that match TRBD2. V shed 5 bases, J shed 9 bases, and the junction held 12 bases outside the gene matches. The germline V gene encodes CDR1 SGHNT and CDR2 YENEEA. The CDR3 totals 15 residues. DNA for the CDR3: TGTGCCAGCAGCCCTCCGGGGGGGATTGGGAGTGAGCAGTTCTTC. Its translation is CASSPPGGIGSEQFF.

The CDR3 here is CASSLPQTYGYTF. DNA for the CDR3: TGTGCCAGCAGTTTACCCCAGACCTATGGCTACACCTTC. The V and J genes are TRBV28 and TRBJ1-2; no clear D. With 2 bases removed from V and 4 bases from J, the gap between germline ends came to 8 bases. CDR3 length: 13 amino acids. CDR1 and CDR2 from the germline V gene are MDHEN and SYDVKM.

V and J are TRBV27 and TRBJ2-2, with 9 bases lining up with TRBD2. The V segment lost 6 bases and the J segment 1 base; nucleotides outside the gene matches: 15. The germline V gene encodes CDR1 MNHEY and CDR2 SMNVEV (reference sequence). CDR3 length: 19 residues. The CDR3: CASSSSGTSQVLNTGELFF. Written as DNA, the CDR3 is TGTGCCAGCAGCTCATCCGGGACTAGCCAAGTTCTGAACACCGGGGAGCTGTTTTTT.

The DNA for the CDR3 is TGTGCCAGCAGCTCGGGGACTAGCGGAGTCCGTGAGCAGTACTTC. Amino acid sequence: CASSSGTSGVREQYF. The chain is built from TRBV7-6 and TRBJ2-7, with 11 bases fitting TRBD2. V trimming: 4 bases; J trimming: 7 bases; junction bases outside the gene matches: 9. Germline V gives CDR1 SGHVS, CDR2 FNYEAQ. The CDR3 loop spans 15 amino acids.

The rearrangement joins TRBV2 to TRBJ1-2; a weak D match, TRBD1 (6 bases). Germline-derived CDR1 and CDR2 are SNHLY and FYNNEI. CDR3 size: 15 residues. V was trimmed by 3 bases and J by 1 base, leaving 12 bases between them. The CDR3 DNA sequence: TGTGCCAGCAGTGACATATGGGGGCATAACTATGGCTACACCTTC. Residues: CASSDIWGHNYGYTF.

J is TRBJ2-7 and V is TRBV28; D is unclear. The length of the CDR3 is 12 residues. The germline V gene encodes CDR1 MDHEN and CDR2 SYDVKM. V was clipped by 10 bases and J by 0 bases, with 10 bases between them. The DNA for the CDR3 is TGTGCCACCTGGACGGCCTCCTACGAGCAGTACTTC. It encodes CATWTASYEQYF.

V gene TRBV6-1 combines with J gene TRBJ2-5; possibly TRBD1 or TRBD2 for D (5 bases each). CDR1 is MNHNS, CDR2 SASEGT, per germline. Deletions cut 3 bases from V and 4 bases from J, with 9 bases between. The CDR3 length is 13 residues. CDR3 in amino acids: CASSEAGRETQYF. In nucleotides, the CDR3 is TGTGCCAGCAGTGAGGCAGGGAGAGAGACCCAGTACTTC.

The chain employs TRBV11-2 and TRBJ2-7; no definite D call. The CDR3 is 14 residues long. The V gene's germline CDR1 is SGHAT and CDR2 FQNNGV. V dropped 1 base and J dropped 2 bases, with 9 bases sitting between them. CDR3 protein: CASSLVPGPYEQYF. CDR3 sequence (DNA): TGTGCCAGCAGCTTAGTTCCAGGCCCCTACGAGCAGTACTTC.